Listed below are T cell receptor beta chains from one sample, sequenced in a study of post-analysis software for immune sequencing data. TCRdb reprocessed the PCR reads with MiXCR, giving one entry per CDR3 protein. The profile covers a few hundred thousand distinct CDR3 sequences, with roughly 35% appearing a single time and about an eighth taken by the ten largest. Input material: blood. The receptors stem from a girl aged 5-17 years with multiple sclerosis. The CDR3 runs from the conserved cysteine through the conserved F or W. D genes are given only for firm matches. For some rows the clone size is stated as once, few or many, or as a class when expanded; others skip it.

D gene,J gene,V gene,clone size,CDR3 DNA,CDR3 protein
TRBD1,TRBJ1-4,TRBV7-2,few,TGTGCCAGCAGCTTAGTGATAATAGGACAGGGAAATGAAAAACTGTTTTTT,CASSLVIIGQGNEKLFF
TRBD1,TRBJ2-7,TRBV5-1,few,TGCGCCAGCAGCCTTGAGACAGGGCCCTACGAGCAGTACTTC,CASSLETGPYEQYF
TRBD1,TRBJ2-7,TRBV7-2,.,TGTGCCAGCAGCTTAGGGCCGACAGGGGATGGCACCTACGAGCAGTACTTC,CASSLGPTGDGTYEQYF
.,TRBJ1-5,TRBV7-9,.,TGTGCCAGCAGCTCTAACTACGAGGACAATCAGCCCCAGCATTTT,CASSSNYEDNQPQHF
.,TRBJ2-2,TRBV27,.,TGTGCCAGCAGTTTACAAGGGGGGTCCGGGGAGCTGTTTTTT,CASSLQGGSGELFF
TRBD1,TRBJ2-3,TRBV12-3/TRBV12-4,.,TGTGCCAGCAGTCGAACAGGGGGAATACGGAGGGCTACGCAGTATTTT,CASSRTGGIRRATQYF
.,TRBJ1-2,TRBV20-1,few,TGCAGTGCTAGAGAGATAGGGGAAAGCTATGGCCACACCTTC,CSAREIGESYGHTF
.,TRBJ1-2,TRBV29-1,many,TGCAGCGTCACGAGAGGGACCTATGGCTACACCTTC,CSVTRGTYGYTF
.,TRBJ2-3,TRBV15,few,TGTGCCACCAACCCGTCCCCCGAGGACACAGATACGCAGTATTTT,CATNPSPEDTDTQYF
.,TRBJ2-7,TRBV28,once,TGTGCCAGCAGTTTACTTGAACAGGCTGACGAGCAGTACTTC,CASSLLEQADEQYF
TRBD1,TRBJ1-5,TRBV4-2,.,TGTGCCAGCAGCCAAGACAGGGGGGAGGGCAATCAGCCCCAGCATTTT,CASSQDRGEGNQPQHF
.,TRBJ2-7,TRBV7-9,.,TGTGCCAGCAGCCCTCTCGGACAGGACTACTACGAGCAGTACTTC,CASSPLGQDYYEQYF
.,TRBJ2-5,TRBV6-1,.,TGTGCCAGCAGGCGGACAATGGAGACCCAGTACTTC,CASRRTMETQYF
.,TRBJ1-1,TRBV7-3,few,TGTGCCAGCAGCTTAGCGGGGGCAGGGAGGACGATGAACACTGAAGCTTTCTTT,CASSLAGAGRTMNTEAFF
.,TRBJ1-1,TRBV7-9,.,TGTGCCAGCAGCTTAAGACAGTTTGAAGCTTTCTTT,CASSLRQFEAFF
.,TRBJ2-5,TRBV7-2,.,TGTGCCAGCAGCTTACTCCCCGACCGGGCCCGAGGGGAGACCCAGTACTTC,CASSLLPDRARGETQYF
.,TRBJ1-4,TRBV7-8,few,TGTGCCAGCAGCCAGATCGGCGGGGGGCGTGAAAAACTGTTTTTT,CASSQIGGGREKLFF
.,TRBJ1-2,TRBV29-1,.,TGCAGCGTCCTCTACGGGGATGGCTACACCTTC,CSVLYGDGYTF
TRBD1,TRBJ1-4,TRBV10-3,few,TGTGCCATCAGCCCAGGGGGTGAAATTGAAAAACTGTTTTTT,CAISPGGEIEKLFF
.,TRBJ1-2,TRBV5-5,.,TGTGCCAGCAGCTTGGCCGTTGGACGGAACTATGGCTACACCTTC,CASSLAVGRNYGYTF
TRBD2,TRBJ2-5,TRBV7-7,few,TGTGCTAGCAGCTTAGTGGCTAGCGGGGCCCAAGAGACCCAGTACTTC,CASSLVASGAQETQYF
.,TRBJ2-3,TRBV5-5,few,TGTGCCAGCAGCTTGGGGCAGGGCCCTGGTACAGATACGCAGTATTTT,CASSLGQGPGTDTQYF
.,TRBJ2-7,TRBV5-1,.,TGCGCCAGCAGGGGCGGCAGCGTCGAGCAGTACTTC,CASRGGSVEQYF
TRBD1,TRBJ2-7,TRBV11-2,many,TGTGCCAGCAGCTCCCCGGGACAGCGATCACAGCAGTACTTC,CASSSPGQRSQQYF
.,TRBJ1-1,TRBV20-1,.,TGCAGTGCTAGAGATAGGGGTGAAGCTTTCTTT,CSARDRGEAFF
TRBD1,TRBJ1-4,TRBV12-3/TRBV12-4,.,TGTGCCAGCAGTTTATCCCAGGGGGCTGAAAAACTGTTTTTT,CASSLSQGAEKLFF
.,TRBJ2-5,TRBV18,.,TGTGCCAGCTCACCACCGGCCCAGGGGCAAGAGACCCAGTACTTC,CASSPPAQGQETQYF
.,TRBJ2-3,TRBV7-2,.,TGTGCCAGCAGCTTAGCCCCTACAATTACTAGCACAGATACGCAGTATTTT,CASSLAPTITSTDTQYF
TRBD1,TRBJ1-6,TRBV5-1,few,TGCGCCAGCAGCTTAGGACAGGCTAATACACCCCTCCACTTT,CASSLGQANTPLHF
TRBD1,TRBJ1-6,TRBV12-3/TRBV12-4,.,TGTGCCAGCAGAGGGACAGTGGGGAATTCACCCCTCCACTTT,CASRGTVGNSPLHF
TRBD1,TRBJ1-2,TRBV7-2,many,TGTGCCATCCGGACAGGGGAGAACTATGGCTACACCTTC,CAIRTGENYGYTF
.,TRBJ2-7,TRBV5-1,.,TGCGCCAGCAGCTTGGTGGTTAGGGTGAGCTCCTACGAGCAGTACTTC,CASSLVVRVSSYEQYF
.,TRBJ1-1,TRBV5-1,.,TGCGCCAGCAGCTTGGGGGGGGCAGACACTGAAGCTTTCTTT,CASSLGGADTEAFF
TRBD2,TRBJ2-5,TRBV29-1,.,TGCAGCGGTCGGGAGGGGCTAAGGGAGACCCAGTACTTC,CSGREGLRETQYF
TRBD1,TRBJ2-3,TRBV20-1,.,TGCAGTGCTACCCAGGACAGGAGCACAGATACGCAGTATTTT,CSATQDRSTDTQYF
.,TRBJ2-7,TRBV28,few,TGTGCCAGTCGAGGGGCCTACGAGCAGTACTTC,CASRGAYEQYF
.,TRBJ2-1,TRBV7-9,once,TGTGCCAGCAGCTTAAACGAAGTGCCCTCCAATGAGCAGTTCTTC,CASSLNEVPSNEQFF
.,TRBJ2-5,TRBV7-9,.,TGTGCCAGCAGCCCCACCGAGAAGACCCAGTACTTC,CASSPTEKTQYF
TRBD2,TRBJ2-1,TRBV7-3,.,TGTGCCAGCAGCGCCATAGCGGGGGGGAGCTACAATGAGCAGTTCTTC,CASSAIAGGSYNEQFF
TRBD1,TRBJ2-1,TRBV4-1,few,TGCGCCAGCAGCCAAGGGCTCACCGGGACAGGGAATGAGCAGTTCTTC,CASSQGLTGTGNEQFF
.,TRBJ1-1,TRBV6-5,.,TGTGCCAGCAGTTACTCGGGTGAAGCTTTCTTT,CASSYSGEAFF